These 21 T cell receptor beta chains were all obtained from the same sample, sequenced in a study of blood T cell repertoires in COVID-19. The table came from immunoSEQ multiplex PCR; TCRdb's copy has only in-frame clones and leaves some out. This table has around 310,000 clones, nearly 90% appearing once. Sequencing was done on a sample of peripheral blood. The origin of the receptors is a woman aged 40 to 55 with COVID-19, enrolled during active disease.

The V and J genes are TRBV19 and TRBJ1-5; TRBD1 agrees at 9 bases. The CDR3 extends over 17 amino acids. CDR1 is LNHDA and CDR2 is SQIVND in the germline V gene (reference sequence). Trimming cost V 5 bases and J 2 bases; bases outside gene matches: 10. The CDR3 reads CASSVGQGLVRNQPQHF. CDR3 DNA sequence: TGTGCCAGTAGTGTTGGACAGGGGTTAGTACGCAATCAGCCCCAGCATTTT.

As to this clone: The identical CDR3 is also encoded by other nucleotide sequences in the sample. The V gene is TRBV29-1, the J gene TRBJ1-1; D gene uncertain. Germline V gives CDR1 SQVTM, CDR2 ANQGSEA. The CDR3 consists of 13 residues. The V and J ends lost 1 base and 1 base respectively, with 7 bases between them. For the CDR3, the DNA is TGCAGCGTTGAAGGCAGAAAGAACACTGAAGCTTTCTTT. It codes for CSVEGRKNTEAFF.

The J gene is TRBJ1-5, the V gene TRBV5-1; 9 bases agree with TRBD1. Germline V gives CDR1 SGHRS, CDR2 YFSETQ. Trimming at V came to 4 bases and at J to 6 bases, leaving 5 bases not matched to a gene. The CDR3 length is 14 residues. The CDR3 is CASSEGQGGQPQHF. CDR3 nucleotides: TGCGCCAGCAGCGAGGGACAGGGCGGTCAGCCCCAGCATTTT.

The chain combines TRBV20-1 with TRBJ1-1, with D uncertain. The CDR3 sequence is 11 residues long. Per germline, CDR1 DFQATT and CDR2 SNEGSKA (reference sequence). Trimming stripped 3 bases from V and 4 bases from J, with 6 bases between. The CDR3 is CSASRGTEAFF. The CDR3 coding sequence is TGCAGTGCTAGTCGGGGCACTGAAGCTTTCTTT.

The chain uses TRBV5-6 and TRBJ2-1; a possible D gene is TRBD2 (6 bases). Germline assignment: CDR1 SGHDT and CDR2 YYEEEE. Between the trimmed V and J ends, which lost 7 bases and 5 bases, there was a span of 16 bases. This CDR3 comprises 14 residues. In DNA form, the CDR3 reads TGTGCCAGCGGGCTCCGGGACTGGGACAATGAGCAGTTCTTC. This codes for CASGLRDWDNEQFF.

This clone was seen only once. Written as DNA, the CDR3 is TGCGCCAGCAGCTTGCTTCCCTCGGGTCCTGGCAGCAATCAGCCCCAGCATTTT. This codes for CASSLLPSGPGSNQPQHF. The chain combines TRBV5-1 with TRBJ1-5; D not resolved. This CDR3 contains 18 residues. V lost 1 base and J lost 1, with 18 bases in between. The germline V gene has CDR1 SGHRS and CDR2 YFSETQ.

The chain links TRBV4-3 to TRBJ2-5, with D perhaps TRBD2 (6 bases). The CDR3 runs to 13 residues. V lost 4 bases and J 4 bases, leaving 10 bases between the germline ends. In germline, CDR1 is LGHNA, CDR2 YSLEER. The CDR3 spells CASSRDFLETQYF. CDR3 bases: TGCGCCAGCAGCCGGGACTTCTTAGAGACCCAGTACTTC.

In this sample, this clone turned up a few times. V gene TRBV27 combines with J gene TRBJ2-5, with 7 nucleotides matching TRBD1. Germline trimming cut 6 bases from V and 1 base from J; bases unmatched to any gene: 5. Germline V CDR1 and CDR2: MNHEY, SMNVEV (reference sequence). The CDR3 is 14 residues long. In nucleotides, the CDR3 is TGTGCCAGCAGCCGCGACAGGGTCCAAGAGACCCAGTACTTC. Protein sequence: CASSRDRVQETQYF.

V and J are TRBV30 and TRBJ1-2, with D unclear. CDR1 GTSNPN and CDR2 SVGIG come from the germline V gene (reference sequence). V lost 0 bases to trimming and J lost 2 bases, with 16 bases between them. This CDR3 has 16 residues. CDR3 coding DNA: TGTGCCTGGAGTGTCCTCCTCCCGGTTCTCAACTATGGCTACACCTTC. This gives the protein CAWSVLLPVLNYGYTF.

This chain links TRBV6-5 with TRBJ1-6, with a weak D call TRBD1 (5 bases). This CDR3 has 13 amino acids. The germline CDR1 and CDR2 sequences are MNHEY and SVGAGI. Trimming shortened V by 2 bases and J by 10 bases, and 9 bases separated the two germline ends. CDR3: CASSYDKGSPLHF. In DNA form, the CDR3 reads TGTGCCAGCAGTTACGATAAGGGGTCACCCCTCCACTTT.

V gene TRBV27 combines with J gene TRBJ1-5, with D maybe TRBD1 (5 bases). This CDR3 spans 15 amino acids. V dropped 5 bases and J dropped 9 bases, with 20 bases sitting between them. Germline CDR1 reads MNHEY; CDR2 reads SMNVEV (reference sequence). Here the CDR3 reads CASSPDSPKRRPQHF. The CDR3 coding sequence is TGTGCCAGCAGTCCCGACAGTCCGAAGCGTAGGCCCCAGCATTTT.

The J gene is TRBJ2-7, the V gene TRBV24-1; 9 positions agree with TRBD1. V trimming: 4 bases; J trimming: 5 bases; junction bases outside the gene matches: 8. The CDR3 sequence is 15 residues long. Per the germline V gene, CDR1 is KGHDR and CDR2 is SFDVKD. In nucleotides, the CDR3 is TGTGCCACCAGTGACCCCCACAGGGGGCGGGACGAGCAGTACTTC. Protein: CATSDPHRGRDEQYF.

This chain connects TRBV19 to TRBJ1-4; TRBD1 might be the D (6 bases). The CDR3 sequence is 13 residues long. V was cut by 4 bases and J by 6 bases, with 9 bases left in between. Per the germline V gene, CDR1 is LNHDA and CDR2 is SQIVND (reference sequence). The CDR3 sequence is CASSRDTYEKLFF. The CDR3 DNA is TGTGCCAGTAGTAGGGACACTTATGAAAAACTGTTTTTT.

The rearrangement uses TRBV7-2 and TRBJ2-3, with 9 positions matching TRBD2. The germline V gene has CDR1 SGHTA and CDR2 FQGNSA. The CDR3 has 18 residues. J lost 0 bases, V lost 1 base, and 8 bases had no gene match. The CDR3 is CASSLGPGTSSSTDTQYF. CDR3 nucleotides: TGTGCCAGCAGCTTAGGCCCCGGGACTAGCTCTAGCACAGATACGCAGTATTTT.

This chain links TRBV28 with TRBJ1-2, with D tentatively TRBD1 (5 bases). Germline lookup yields CDR1 MDHEN and CDR2 SYDVKM. V was pared by 3 bases and J by 3 bases, with 14 bases between. The CDR3 spans 15 residues. Here the CDR3 reads CASSFLRGQYYGYTF. CDR3 nucleotides: TGTGCCAGCAGTTTTCTTAGGGGTCAATACTATGGCTACACCTTC.

This chain links TRBV7-2 with TRBJ2-7; the match to TRBD1 covers 9 bases. Losses at the gene ends were 5 bases for V and 3 bases for J; bases not matched to a gene: 8. The CDR3 covers 15 residues. The germline V gene has CDR1 SGHTA and CDR2 FQGNSA. As DNA, the CDR3 is TGTGCCAGCAGCCGGACCGGGACAGGGTACTACGAGCAGTACTTC. This sequence encodes CASSRTGTGYYEQYF. The full variable domain, with the rest looked up from reference TRBV7-2 and TRBJ2-7, is GAGVSQSPSNKVTEKGKDVELRCDPISGHTALYWYRQSLGQGLEFLIYFQGNSAPDKSGLPSDRFSAERTGGSVSTLTIQRTQQEDSAVYLCASSRTGTGYYEQYFGPGTRLTVT.

This chain connects TRBV15 to TRBJ2-2, with D possibly being TRBD1 (5 bases). The CDR3 runs 13 residues. Per germline, CDR1 LNHNV and CDR2 YYDKDF (reference sequence). The V end lost 8 bases, the J end lost 6 bases, and 13 bases lay between the germline ends. This CDR3 is CATQGMGAGELFF. CDR3 DNA: TGTGCCACCCAGGGAATGGGCGCCGGGGAGCTGTTTTTT. Using reference TRBV15 and TRBJ2-2 for the parts outside the CDR3, the full variable domain is DAMVIQNPRYQVTQFGKPVTLSCSQTLNHNVMYWYQQKSSQAPKLLFHYYDKDFNNEADTPDNFQSRRPNTSFCFLDIRSPGLGDTAMYLCATQGMGAGELFFGEGSRLTVL.

The chain employs TRBV20-1 and TRBJ1-1; D is undetermined. V was cut by 3 bases and J by 3 bases, with 11 bases left in between. CDR1 and CDR2 (germline): DFQATT, SNEGSKA (reference sequence). The length of the CDR3 is 13 residues. CDR3 coding DNA: TGCAGTGCTAGTGAACAGCAGTACACTGAAGCTTTCTTT. Its translation is CSASEQQYTEAFF.

The rearrangement joins TRBV6-2 or TRBV6-3 to TRBJ2-3; TRBD2 matches 11 bases. The junction had 5 bases not matched to a gene; V was cut back by 0 bases and J by 3 bases. Germline V gene data show CDR1 as MNHEY and CDR2 as SVGEGT. The CDR3 consists of 17 residues. CDR3: CASSYSTSGSRTDTQYF. The CDR3, as DNA: TGTGCCAGCAGTTACTCTACTAGCGGGAGTAGAACAGATACGCAGTATTTT.

The chain combines TRBV19 with TRBJ1-2; 10 bases match TRBD1. The CDR3 consists of 14 residues. Germline assignment: CDR1 LNHDA and CDR2 SQIVND (reference sequence). V was pared by 7 bases and J by 4 bases, with 6 bases of the junction left unmatched. CDR3 sequence: CASTGTGEPYGYTF. Written as DNA, the CDR3 is TGTGCCAGTACTGGGACAGGGGAGCCCTATGGCTACACCTTC.

The chain employs TRBV28 and TRBJ1-5; 8 nucleotides line up with TRBD1. Germline CDR1 is MDHEN and CDR2 is SYDVKM. V dropped 7 bases and J dropped 5; count of bases not matched to a gene: 7. This CDR3 contains 14 residues. CDR3 nucleotide sequence: TGTGCCAGCACCTCGGACAGGGTCGATCAGCCCCAGCATTTT. It yields the protein CASTSDRVDQPQHF.